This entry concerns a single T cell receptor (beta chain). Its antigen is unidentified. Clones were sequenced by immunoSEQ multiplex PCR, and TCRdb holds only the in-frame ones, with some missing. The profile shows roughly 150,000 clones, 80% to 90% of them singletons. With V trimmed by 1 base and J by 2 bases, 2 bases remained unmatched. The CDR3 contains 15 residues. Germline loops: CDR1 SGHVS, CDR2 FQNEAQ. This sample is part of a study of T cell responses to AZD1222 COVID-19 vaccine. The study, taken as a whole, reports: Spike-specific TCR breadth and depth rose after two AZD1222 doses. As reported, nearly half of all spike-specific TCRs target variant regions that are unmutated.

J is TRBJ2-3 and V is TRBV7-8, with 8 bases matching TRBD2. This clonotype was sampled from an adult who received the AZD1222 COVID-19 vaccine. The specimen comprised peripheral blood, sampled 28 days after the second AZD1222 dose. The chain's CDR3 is CASSLDGRATDTQYF. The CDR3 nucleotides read TGTGCCAGCAGCTTAGACGGGAGGGCCACAGATACGCAGTATTTT.